The rows below give T cell receptor beta chains drawn from one sample of a study of blood T cell repertoires in COVID-19. Only in-frame clones appear in the TCRdb table, and some are missing; sequencing was by immunoSEQ multiplex PCR. Of around 100,000 clones listed, around nine tenths are singletons. The sequencing sample was made of peripheral blood. The receptor source for this set is a woman aged 70-85 years who had recovered from COVID-19. Both conserved end residues are part of each CDR3. A D gene is named only where the DNA matches it firmly. Some rows mark clone size as missing; the rest say once, few, many or name a class of expanded clone.

CDR3aa	CDR3nt	j_gene	v_gene	d_gene	abundance
CASSRTGNQPQHF	TGTGCCAGCAGCCGGACAGGGAATCAGCCCCAGCATTTT	TRBJ1-5	TRBV9	TRBD1	.
CASSEPGQGRVRSPLHF	TGTGCCAGCAGCGAACCGGGACAGGGGCGGGTTCGTTCACCCCTCCACTTT	TRBJ1-6	TRBV6-1	TRBD1	.
CASSLGAGAQETQYF	TGTGCCAGCAGCTTGGGAGCGGGGGCCCAAGAGACCCAGTACTTC	TRBJ2-5	TRBV5-6	TRBD2	.
CASSRNGQGGLNNQPQHF	TGTGCCAGCAGCCGCAACGGACAGGGAGGATTGAACAATCAGCCCCAGCATTTT	TRBJ1-5	TRBV5-4	TRBD1	once
CASTKGAGGTDTQYF	TGCGCCAGCACCAAGGGGGCGGGGGGAACAGATACGCAGTATTTT	TRBJ2-3	TRBV5-1	.	.
CASSLRTGNNSPLHF	TGTGCCAGCAGTTTAAGGACAGGGAATAATTCACCCCTCCACTTT	TRBJ1-6	TRBV27	TRBD1	.
CASSPQEGRGTEAFF	TGCGCCAGCAGCCCCCAAGAAGGCAGGGGCACTGAAGCTTTCTTT	TRBJ1-1	TRBV4-3	.	.
CASSVDSGTGGAFF	TGTGCCAGCAGCGTAGACTCCGGGACAGGGGGAGCTTTCTTT	TRBJ1-1	TRBV9	TRBD1	.
CASSPTSGGTDTQYF	TGTGCCAGCAGCCCCACTAGCGGCGGCACAGATACGCAGTATTTT	TRBJ2-3	TRBV3-1/TRBV3-2	TRBD2	.
CASSLVHQGPYEQYF	TGCGCCAGCAGCTTGGTCCACCAGGGTCCCTACGAGCAGTACTTC	TRBJ2-7	TRBV5-1	.	.
CASSWGTGNLRDTQYF	TGCGCCAGCAGCTGGGGGACAGGAAATCTCAGAGATACGCAGTATTTT	TRBJ2-3	TRBV5-1	TRBD1	.
CAWSLRTVYEQYF	TGTGCCTGGAGTTTAAGGACAGTGTACGAGCAGTACTTC	TRBJ2-7	TRBV30	.	.